The 27 T cell receptor beta chains below were found in one sample sequenced in a study of blood T cell repertoires in COVID-19. Sequencing used immunoSEQ multiplex PCR; TCRdb keeps in-frame clones, though not all of them. The table has about 360,000 clones, around 87% seen once. The sample taken for sequencing was peripheral blood. The receptors were sampled from a human donor in a cohort sampled during active COVID-19.

The gene calls are TRBV2 and TRBJ2-5; 15 bases align to TRBD2. V was clipped by 8 bases and J by 4 bases; unmatched bases: 5. The CDR3 runs 15 residues. Germline CDR1 is SNHLY and CDR2 is FYNNEI. CDR3 amino acids: CASVWGLAGGETQYF. CDR3 bases: TGTGCCAGCGTTTGGGGACTAGCGGGAGGAGAGACCCAGTACTTC.

The J gene is TRBJ1-6, the V gene TRBV7-8, with 7 positions matching TRBD1. Germline values: CDR1 SGHVS, CDR2 FQNEAQ. Germline trimming cut 5 bases from V and 5 bases from J; bases unmatched to any gene: 3. This CDR3 contains 14 residues. The CDR3 nucleotides read TGTGCCAGCAGCGTCGGACAGGATAATTCACCCCTCCACTTT. It yields the protein CASSVGQDNSPLHF. The complete variable domain, with remaining parts taken from reference TRBV7-8 and TRBJ1-6, reads GAGVSQSPRYKVAKRGQDVALRCDPISGHVSLFWYQQALGQGPEFLTYFQNEAQLDKSGLPSDRFFAERPEGSVSTLKIQRTQQEDSAVYLCASSVGQDNSPLHFGNGTRLTVT.

The chain is built from TRBV4-2 and TRBJ2-6; TRBD2 aligns across 10 bases. This CDR3 region has 21 residues. CDR1 is LGHNA and CDR2 is YNFKEQ in the germline V gene. Unmatched junction bases numbered 15, after V lost 0 bases and J lost 4 bases. Here the CDR3 reads CASSQDAPGLAGDRGANVLTF. CDR3 sequence (DNA): TGTGCCAGCAGCCAAGATGCCCCCGGGCTAGCGGGGGACCGCGGGGCCAACGTCCTGACTTTC.

The chain links TRBV5-6 to TRBJ1-2; TRBD1 matches at 7 bases. J lost 4 bases, V lost 4 bases, and 4 bases had no gene match. There are 13 residues in the CDR3. Germline assignment: CDR1 SGHDT and CDR2 YYEEEE. The CDR3 here is CASSPTGPYGYTF. The CDR3 nucleotides are TGTGCCAGCAGCCCGACAGGGCCCTATGGCTACACCTTC.

The chain uses TRBV3-1 (or the pseudogene TRBV3-2) and TRBJ2-7; 9 bases are a match to TRBD2. This CDR3 has 16 amino acids. The V and J ends lost 3 bases and 2 bases, in that order; junction bases with no gene match: 8. Germline V gives CDR1 LGHDT, CDR2 YNNKEL (reference sequence). The CDR3 DNA is TGTGCCAGCAGCCAGGGGGTAGCGGGAGTGGCCTACGAGCAGTACTTC. As protein: CASSQGVAGVAYEQYF.

The chain recombines TRBV6-5 with TRBJ2-7; no clear D gene. The CDR3 is 14 amino acids. The germline V gene has CDR1 MNHEY and CDR2 SVGAGI. V dropped 0 bases and J dropped 3 bases, with 9 bases sitting between them. The CDR3 loop is CASSYSSRLYEQYF. The CDR3 DNA reads as TGTGCCAGCAGTTACTCGAGCAGACTCTACGAGCAGTACTTC.

The chain has TRBV30 and TRBJ1-5; D not certain. The germline V gene encodes CDR1 GTSNPN and CDR2 SVGIG (reference sequence). Trimming removed 3 bases from V and 1 base from J, with 13 bases in between. This CDR3 has 15 residues. For the CDR3, the DNA is TGTGCCTGGAGCGCCTCGACGGGAAGCAATCAGCCCCAGCATTTT. Translated, it gives CAWSASTGSNQPQHF. Drawing the rest from reference TRBV30 and TRBJ1-5, the complete variable domain is SQTIHQWPATLVQPVGSPLSLECTVEGTSNPNLYWYRQAAGRGLQLLFYSVGIGQISSEVPQNLSASRPQDRQFILSSKKLLLSDSGFYLCAWSASTGSNQPQHFGDGTRLSIL.

The chain combines TRBV28 with TRBJ2-7, with 10 bases fitting TRBD2. The germline CDR1 and CDR2 sequences are MDHEN and SYDVKM. V dropped 3 bases and J dropped 6; count of bases not matched to a gene: 8. The CDR3 has 15 residues. The CDR3 DNA reads TGTGCCAGCAGTTTGGGGGAACTAGCGGGGCGCGAGCAGTACTTC. As protein: CASSLGELAGREQYF.

The chain joins TRBV7-9 to TRBJ2-4, with a possible D match to TRBD1 (6 bases). This CDR3 has 13 residues. Germline CDR1 is SEHNR and CDR2 is FQNEAQ (reference sequence). The ends were cut back, 5 bases at V and 5 bases at J, with 10 bases in the middle. The CDR3 coding sequence is TGTGCCAGCAGCGTGAAGGGGGAAAACATTCAGTACTTC. It codes for CASSVKGENIQYF.

This chain uses TRBV30 with TRBJ1-1; D gene ambiguous. Germline lookup yields CDR1 GTSNPN and CDR2 SVGIG (reference sequence). With 0 bases removed from V and 0 bases from J, the gap between germline ends came to 5 bases. CDR3 size: 13 residues. Written as DNA, the CDR3 is TGTGCCTGGAGTGTTTCCATGAACACTGAAGCTTTCTTT. Protein product: CAWSVSMNTEAFF.

In regard to this clone: The sample contains more than one DNA sequence encoding this CDR3. This chain joins TRBV2 and TRBJ1-2; D unclear. Germline-derived CDR1 and CDR2 are SNHLY and FYNNEI. V gave up 8 bases and J gave up 2 bases, with 6 bases separating them. The CDR3 contains 11 residues. CDR3 bases: TGTGCCAGCTCTCCCAACTATGGCTACACCTTC. It encodes CASSPNYGYTF.

The rearrangement links TRBV5-4 to TRBJ1-1; D call uncertain. This CDR3 has 14 residues. The V end lost 0 bases, the J end lost 1 base, and 7 bases lay between the germline ends. The germline gives CDR1 SGHNT, CDR2 YYREEE (reference sequence). CDR3 sequence reads: CASSLDRWNTEAFF. The DNA of the CDR3 is TGTGCCAGCAGCTTGGACAGATGGAACACTGAAGCTTTCTTT.

The sample holds a few counts of this clone. The V and J genes are TRBV30 and TRBJ2-7, with TRBD1 matching over 9 bases. Germline trimming cut 7 bases from V and 4 bases from J; bases unmatched to any gene: 5. Germline CDR1 GTSNPN, CDR2 SVGIG (reference sequence). The CDR3 consists of 12 residues. For the CDR3, the DNA is TGTGCCTTAGGACAGGGGTGGTACGAGCAGTACTTC. It codes for CALGQGWYEQYF.

The genes are TRBV28 and TRBJ2-5; 7 bases fit TRBD1. The CDR3 loop spans 16 amino acids. The germline V gene encodes CDR1 MDHEN and CDR2 SYDVKM. The J segment lost 5 bases and the V segment lost 4 bases, leaving 13 bases of the junction unmatched. This CDR3 is CASSSMDRPTQETQYF. The DNA of the CDR3 is TGTGCCAGCAGTTCCATGGACAGGCCTACCCAGGAGACCCAGTACTTC.

This chain links TRBV6-5 with TRBJ1-6, with D maybe TRBD1 (5 bases). Looked up from germline, CDR1 is MNHEY and CDR2 is SVGAGI. The CDR3 is 14 amino acids. Trimming cost V 6 bases and J 6 bases, with 12 bases left between them. This CDR3 is CASRWGLGNSPLHF. The DNA of the CDR3 is TGTGCCAGCAGGTGGGGACTGGGTAATTCACCCCTCCACTTT.

Notes on this clone: This sample includes further DNA sequences coding for the same CDR3. This chain uses TRBV3-1 (or the pseudogene TRBV3-2) with TRBJ1-5, with D possibly matching TRBD1 (5 bases). The germline gives CDR1 LGHDT, CDR2 YNNKEL (reference sequence). The ends were cut back, 3 bases at V and 6 bases at J, with 12 bases in the middle. The CDR3 is 14 amino acids. The CDR3 reads CASSQGQGSQPQHF. In nucleotides, the CDR3 is TGTGCCAGCAGCCAGGGGCAGGGAAGTCAGCCCCAGCATTTT.

This chain joins TRBV11-1 and TRBJ2-7; 8 bases fit TRBD1. The CDR3 is 15 residues long. The trim removed 5 bases at V and 1 base at J, leaving 7 bases unmatched. Germline V gene data show CDR1 as SGHAT and CDR2 as FQDESV (reference sequence). CDR3 coding DNA: TGTGCCAGCAGCCCAGGACAGGGCTCATCCTACGAGCAGTACTTC. It encodes CASSPGQGSSYEQYF.

To note about this clone: This same CDR3 is encoded by further DNA sequences in the sample. V gene TRBV3-1 (or the pseudogene TRBV3-2) combines with J gene TRBJ1-5, with D unresolved. CDR1 is LGHDT and CDR2 is YNNKEL in the germline V gene (reference sequence). V lost 0 bases and J lost 5, with 5 bases in between. The CDR3 loop spans 13 amino acids. CDR3 sequence reads: CASSQDRDQPQHF. The CDR3, as DNA: TGTGCCAGCAGCCAAGATCGTGATCAGCCCCAGCATTTT.

The genes are TRBV5-1 and TRBJ2-2; D possibly corresponds to TRBD2 (7 bases). The germline V gene encodes CDR1 SGHRS and CDR2 YFSETQ. With 5 bases removed from V and 4 bases from J, the gap between germline ends came to 15 bases. The length of the CDR3 is 15 residues. CDR3 bases: TGCGCCAGCAGGGAAGGCGGGGGCCTCACCGGGGAGCTGTTTTTT. Translating gives CASREGGGLTGELFF.

This rearrangement joins TRBV19 to TRBJ2-7, with 11 bases matching TRBD1. This CDR3 is built from 16 residues. Germline values: CDR1 LNHDA, CDR2 SQIVND (reference sequence). The V gene end was trimmed by 7 bases and the J gene end by 5 bases; junction bases not matched to a gene: 13. CDR3 DNA sequence: TGTGCCAGTACCCTAACTCCGGACAGGGGGCTCGACGAGCAGTACTTC. This translates into CASTLTPDRGLDEQYF.

The J gene is TRBJ1-5, the V gene TRBV19; D is unclear. The germline CDR1 and CDR2 sequences are LNHDA and SQIVND (reference sequence). CDR3 length: 15 residues. Trimming pared 7 bases from V and 4 bases from J, leaving 17 bases between. CDR3 nucleotides: TGTGCCAGTAACTCGGCTTTCGGAGCGAATCAGCCCCAGCATTTT. Its protein product is CASNSAFGANQPQHF.

CDR3 nucleotides: TGTGCCAGCAGTTTCCGGGGAACAAACAATGAGCAGTTCTTC. Protein: CASSFRGTNNEQFF. V usage is TRBV6-2 or TRBV6-3 and J usage is TRBJ2-1, with D possibly TRBD2 on 5 matching bases. The CDR3 covers 14 residues. The germline CDR1 and CDR2 sequences are MNHEY and SVGEGT. Trimming cost V 4 bases and J 5 bases, with 12 bases left between them.

Details on this clone: At one boundary the junction diverges from the germline segment, which might be a read error. V usage is TRBV7-7 and J usage is TRBJ1-3; 7 bases agree with TRBD1. The CDR3 is 16 residues long. CDR1 is SSHAT, CDR2 FNYEAQ, per germline (reference sequence). The CDR3 nucleotides read TGTGCTAGCAGCCAGAGGGGGGACAGCTCTGGAAACACCATATATTTT. Translating it yields CASSQRGDSSGNTIYF. The variable domain in full, with the rest retrieved from reference TRBV7-7 and TRBJ1-3, is GAGVSQSPRYKVTKRGQDVTLRCDPISSHATLYWYQQALGQGPEFLTYFNYEAQPDKSGLPSDRFSAERPEGSISTLTIQRTEQRDSAMYRCASSQRGDSSGNTIYFGEGSWLTVV.

V and J are TRBV11-2 and TRBJ2-1, with 9 bases lining up with TRBD2. V trimming: 0 bases; J trimming: 4 bases; junction bases outside the gene matches: 16. CDR1 and CDR2 (germline): SGHAT, FQNNGV. The CDR3 totals 20 residues. The CDR3 DNA follows: TGTGCCAGCAGCTTAGATCAGTGGGTGGGACTAGCTCCGGGATACAATGAGCAGTTCTTC. As protein: CASSLDQWVGLAPGYNEQFF.

This clone was detected once. The J gene is TRBJ1-6, the V gene TRBV5-1, with D hard to call. CDR1 SGHRS and CDR2 YFSETQ come from the germline V gene. V was cut by 0 bases and J by 8 bases, with 18 bases left in between. The CDR3 has 17 amino acids. Written as DNA, the CDR3 is TGCGCCAGCAGCTTGGCCCGGACGGCAGACGGGGATTCACCCCTCCACTTT. Amino acids: CASSLARTADGDSPLHF.

The gene calls are TRBV28 and TRBJ1-1; D is undetermined. This CDR3 is 15 amino acids long. Trimming removed 3 bases from V and 5 bases from J, with 16 bases in between. Germline loops: CDR1 MDHEN, CDR2 SYDVKM. CDR3 residues: CASSLGRRGRTEAFF. Here the CDR3 DNA reads TGTGCCAGCAGTTTGGGGAGACGTGGGCGTACTGAAGCTTTCTTT.

This sequence joins TRBV6-5 and TRBJ2-1; unclear D gene. CDR3 length: 11 residues. V lost 8 bases and J lost 5, with 7 bases in between. Germline V gives CDR1 MNHEY, CDR2 SVGAGI. CDR3: CASRLNNEQFF. The CDR3 DNA reads as TGTGCCAGCCGTCTAAACAATGAGCAGTTCTTC.